The 2 T cell receptor beta chains below all came from one sample that was sequenced in a study of T cell changes during pregnancy in multiple sclerosis. TCRdb's table, derived via immunoSEQ multiplex PCR, lists solely in-frame clones and lacks some. The sample holds 25,000 to 35,000 clones, 89% seen once. The sample consisted of CD8+ T cells from peripheral blood mononuclear cells, taken in the second trimester of pregnancy. The receptor source for this set is a female donor with multiple sclerosis, enrolled in a pregnancy study.

The V and J genes are TRBV9 and TRBJ1-1; no clear D gene. V was trimmed by 2 bases and J by 5 bases, leaving 7 bases between them. Germline V lookup: CDR1 SGDLS, CDR2 YYNGEE. This CDR3 region has 12 residues. CDR3 sequence reads: CASSVDETEAFF. CDR3 nucleotide sequence: TGTGCCAGCAGCGTCGATGAGACTGAAGCTTTCTTT.

This chain links TRBV28 with TRBJ2-1, with D uncertain. The CDR3 totals 15 residues. V lost 5 bases to trimming and J lost 0 bases, with 11 bases between them. The V gene's germline CDR1 is MDHEN and CDR2 SYDVKM. The CDR3 spells CASSEDLSSYNEQFF. The CDR3 nucleotides read TGTGCCAGCAGTGAGGATTTAAGCTCCTACAATGAGCAGTTCTTC. Supplemented by reference TRBV28 and TRBJ2-1, the full variable domain reads DVKVTQSSRYLVKRTGEKVFLECVQDMDHENMFWYRQDPGLGLRLIYFSYDVKMKEKGDIPEGYSVSREKKERFSLILESASTNQTSMYLCASSEDLSSYNEQFFGPGTRLTVL.